The 24 T cell receptor beta chains given below trace back to one sample, sequenced in a study of Graves' ophthalmopathy and Graves' hyperthyroidism. Scientists amplified the TCR beta CDR3 regions from RNA transcripts. The first round was an RT-PCR with HTBI primers, and the second round was a multiplex PCR. MiXCR was run by TCRdb on the multiplex PCR reads, yielding one entry per CDR3 protein. The sample lists around 1.1 million distinct CDR3 sequences; 36% were seen once. Sequenced material: peripheral blood or thyroid tissue (not recorded which). Source of these receptors: an adult man with Graves' hyperthyroidism.

The chain links TRBV12-3 or TRBV12-4 to TRBJ1-2; 10 positions agree with TRBD1. The CDR3 runs to 15 residues. The J segment lost 4 bases and the V segment lost 3 bases, leaving 5 bases of the junction unmatched. The CDR3 DNA reads TGTGCCAGCAGTTTTACGGGACAGGGGAGCTATGGCTACACCTTC. Residues: CASSFTGQGSYGYTF.

The table lists this clonotype with a few counts. V is TRBV7-2 and J is TRBJ2-5, with no clear D. This CDR3 contains 14 residues. V was trimmed by 5 bases and J by 5 bases, leaving 15 bases between them. The germline gives CDR1 SGHTA, CDR2 FQGNSA. The CDR3 is CASSQFISEETQYF. For the CDR3, the DNA is TGTGCCAGCAGCCAGTTTATATCAGAGGAGACCCAGTACTTC. Full variable domain (rest looked up from reference TRBV7-2 and TRBJ2-5): GAGVSQSPSNKVTEKGKDVELRCDPISGHTALYWYRQSLGQGLEFLIYFQGNSAPDKSGLPSDRFSAERTGGSVSTLTIQRTQQEDSAVYLCASSQFISEETQYFGPGTRLLVL.

The sample holds many counts of this clonotype. V and J are TRBV10-2 and TRBJ2-2, with no clear D. CDR3 size: 11 residues. Germline V gene sequence: CDR1 WSHSY, CDR2 SAAADI. The V end was cut by 4 bases, the J end by 7 bases, with 4 bases between. The CDR3: CASSGNGELFF. CDR3 nucleotide sequence: TGCGCCAGCAGTGGAAACGGGGAGCTGTTTTTT.

V is TRBV7-2 and J is TRBJ1-6, with 9 bases matching TRBD1. In germline, CDR1 is SGHTA, CDR2 FQGNSA. The CDR3 sequence is 17 residues long. Unmatched junction bases numbered 2, after V lost 2 bases and J lost 0 bases. The CDR3 nucleotides are TGTGCCAGCAGCTTAACGACAGGGGGCTCCTATAATTCACCCCTCCACTTT. Translation gives CASSLTTGGSYNSPLHF.

V is TRBV11-2 and J is TRBJ2-5; 8 bases are shared with TRBD1. With 9 bases clipped from V and 2 bases from J, the junction kept 14 bases outside the gene matches. The CDR3 consists of 16 residues. Germline V gene sequence: CDR1 SGHAT, CDR2 FQNNGV. The CDR3 DNA reads TGTGCCAGTAGTATCGCAGGGGGCATGGAGCAAGAGACCCAGTACTTC. It specifies CASSIAGGMEQETQYF.

The sample holds many counts of this clonotype. The chain uses TRBV15 and TRBJ1-3; a weak D match, TRBD1 (5 bases). Germline CDR1 and CDR2: LNHNV and YYDKDF (reference sequence). The CDR3 spans 15 residues. Trimming cost V 0 bases and J 3 bases, with 9 bases left between them. In DNA, the CDR3 is TGTGCCACCAGCAGAGATGCAGGGCATGGAAACACCATATATTTT. Translation gives CATSRDAGHGNTIYF.

This clonotype was recorded at least ten times. The J gene is TRBJ2-5, the V gene TRBV20-1; unclear D gene. The CDR3 has 13 amino acids. Looked up from germline, CDR1 is DFQATT and CDR2 is SNEGSKA (reference sequence). V dropped 1 base and J dropped 2 bases, with 8 bases sitting between them. CDR3 amino acids: CSARGDTQETQYF. The CDR3 region has the DNA TGCAGTGCTAGAGGTGACACGCAAGAGACCCAGTACTTC.

Concerning this clonotype itself: Sequence at one end of the junction differs from germline and may be a read error. The chain employs TRBV5-1 and TRBJ2-7; maybe TRBD1 (7 bases). Germline values: CDR1 SGHRS, CDR2 YFSETQ. This CDR3 is built from 14 residues. The CDR3 nucleotides are TGCGCCAGCAGCCGGGGGACAGAGTCCTACGGGCAGTACTTC. Translated: CASSRGTESYGQYF.

The V call is TRBV20-1, the J call TRBJ2-2; D may match TRBD1 or TRBD2 (5 bases each). The V end lost 7 bases, the J end lost 3 bases, and 15 bases lay between the germline ends. Per the germline V gene, CDR1 is DFQATT and CDR2 is SNEGSKA (reference sequence). The CDR3 consists of 14 residues. The CDR3 region is CSVTPGRDTGELFF. CDR3 coding DNA: TGCAGTGTCACCCCGGGACGCGACACCGGGGAGCTGTTTTTT.

This chain uses TRBV10-2 with TRBJ2-5, with 7 bases lining up with TRBD1. V lost 3 bases, J lost 3 bases, and 4 bases stayed unmatched. The length of the CDR3 is 14 residues. CDR1 is WSHSY and CDR2 is SAAADI in the germline V gene. The CDR3 nucleotides are TGCGCCAGCAGTGACTGGCAGGGGGAAGAGACCCAGTACTTC. It is translated as CASSDWQGEETQYF.

There are many counts of this clonotype. The chain has TRBV5-1 and TRBJ1-1, with a possible D match to TRBD1 (5 bases). The ends were cut back, 2 bases at V and 3 bases at J, with 8 bases in the middle. Germline-derived CDR1 and CDR2 are SGHRS and YFSETQ. The CDR3 has 13 amino acids. The CDR3 protein is CASSLQEYTEAFF. The DNA for the CDR3 is TGCGCCAGCAGCTTACAGGAGTACACTGAAGCTTTCTTT.

The gene calls are TRBV6-5 and TRBJ1-1, with D unresolved. Germline lookup yields CDR1 MNHEY and CDR2 SVGAGI. The V end was cut by 5 bases, the J end by 2 bases, with 12 bases between. The CDR3 spans 14 residues. CDR3 DNA: TGTGCCAGCAGTAGAGGTGCGCTAAACACTGAAGCTTTCTTT. It yields the protein CASSRGALNTEAFF.

The chain carries TRBV5-6 and TRBJ1-5; no clear D. CDR1 and CDR2 from the germline V gene are SGHDT and YYEEEE. The ends were cut back, 5 bases at V and 0 bases at J, with 9 bases in the middle. The length of the CDR3 is 14 residues. CDR3 DNA: TGTGCCAGCAGGGTATGGGGTAGCAATCAGCCCCAGCATTTT. Translation gives CASRVWGSNQPQHF. The whole variable domain, filled in from reference TRBV5-6 and TRBJ1-5, reads DAGVTQSPTHLIKTRGQQVTLRCSPKSGHDTVSWYQQALGQGPQFIFQYYEEEERQRGNFPDRFSGHQFPNYSSELNVNALLLGDSALYLCASRVWGSNQPQHFGDGTRLSIL.

This clonotype was detected many times. This chain uses TRBV7-2 with TRBJ2-7, with 7 bases aligning to TRBD2. V lost 0 bases, J lost 2 bases, and 10 bases stayed unmatched. There are 17 residues in the CDR3. The germline gives CDR1 SGHTA, CDR2 FQGNSA. DNA for the CDR3: TGTGCCAGCAGCTTAGCTCCTTTATCTGCGGGAGCCTACGAGCAGTACTTC. It yields the protein CASSLAPLSAGAYEQYF. Full variable domain (outside the CDR3, taken from reference TRBV7-2 and TRBJ2-7): GAGVSQSPSNKVTEKGKDVELRCDPISGHTALYWYRQSLGQGLEFLIYFQGNSAPDKSGLPSDRFSAERTGGSVSTLTIQRTQQEDSAVYLCASSLAPLSAGAYEQYFGPGTRLTVT.

The chain employs TRBV20-1 and TRBJ1-1; 11 bases fit TRBD1. Per the germline V gene, CDR1 is DFQATT and CDR2 is SNEGSKA (reference sequence). CDR3 length equals 15 residues. V trimming: 3 bases; J trimming: 5 bases; junction bases outside the gene matches: 8. CDR3 protein: CSARPGQGGGTEAFF. The CDR3 bases are TGCAGTGCTAGGCCGGGACAGGGGGGTGGTACTGAAGCTTTCTTT.

There are a few counts of this clonotype. A much larger clone is a single base away; this may be a read error. The chain recombines TRBV20-1 with TRBJ1-5; no clear D. Per germline, CDR1 DFQATT and CDR2 SNEGSKA (reference sequence). The V end was cut by 3 bases, the J end by 0 bases, with 9 bases between. CDR3 length: 14 amino acids. CDR3 nucleotide sequence: TGCAGTGCTAGGAGGTGGGATAGCAATCAGCCCCAGCATTTT. Translating it yields CSARRWDSNQPQHF.

This chain connects TRBV27 to TRBJ2-7; 9 nucleotides align to TRBD1. With V trimmed by 4 bases and J by 0 bases, 13 bases remained unmatched. CDR1 and CDR2 (germline): MNHEY, SMNVEV (reference sequence). The CDR3 length is 18 residues. CDR3 residues: CASSSRTGVEKYSYEQYF. CDR3 sequence (DNA): TGTGCCAGCAGTTCGCGGACAGGGGTCGAAAAATACTCCTACGAGCAGTACTTC.

This clonotype showed up many times. The chain combines TRBV20-1 with TRBJ2-5, with TRBD1 matching 7 bases. Losses at the gene ends were 6 bases for V and 1 base for J; bases not matched to a gene: 5. CDR3 length: 13 amino acids. The germline V gene has CDR1 DFQATT and CDR2 SNEGSKA (reference sequence). CDR3 protein: CSAIWDSQETQYF. The CDR3 nucleotides are TGCAGTGCGATATGGGACAGCCAAGAGACCCAGTACTTC.

The chain combines TRBV6-6 with TRBJ1-5; no definite D call. Trimming removed 2 bases at V and 0 bases at J, with 8 bases between. Germline V gene sequence: CDR1 MNHNY, CDR2 SVGAGI (reference sequence). This CDR3 is 15 amino acids long. The CDR3: CASSYDGNSNQPQHF. Written as DNA, the CDR3 is TGTGCCAGCAGTTACGACGGGAATAGCAATCAGCCCCAGCATTTT.

This chain joins TRBV2 and TRBJ1-1, with 11 bases matching TRBD1. Germline CDR1 is SNHLY and CDR2 is FYNNEI. The length of the CDR3 is 15 residues. The J segment lost 5 bases and the V segment lost 6 bases, leaving 8 bases of the junction unmatched. CDR3 DNA sequence: TGTGCCAGCAGCCGGACAGGGGGCGCGGGGACTGAAGCTTTCTTT. Protein sequence: CASSRTGGAGTEAFF. Based on the CDR3 plus reference TRBV2 and TRBJ1-1, the full variable domain is EPEVTQTPSHQVTQMGQEVILRCVPISNHLYFYWYRQILGQKVEFLVSFYNNEISEKSEIFDDQFSVERPDGSNFTLKIRSTKLEDSAMYFCASSRTGGAGTEAFFGQGTRLTVV.

The chain uses TRBV20-1 and TRBJ1-5; D gene uncertain. The CDR3 has 14 residues. V was shortened by 3 bases and J by 7 bases, with 16 bases between the two germline ends. Germline V CDR1 and CDR2: DFQATT, SNEGSKA (reference sequence). CDR3 region: CSARAAGKSQPQHF. CDR3 coding DNA: TGCAGTGCTAGGGCGGCTGGGAAGTCCCAGCCCCAGCATTTT.

The CDR3 is CSAARTSGGQYF. The CDR3 coding sequence is TGCAGCGCCGCAAGGACTAGCGGGGGGCAGTACTTC. The V gene is TRBV29-1, the J gene TRBJ2-7; TRBD2 agrees at 13 bases. Germline CDR1 reads SQVTM; CDR2 reads ANQGSEA. CDR3 length equals 12 residues. J gave up 9 bases and V 7 bases, and 6 bases lay outside the gene matches.

This clonotype was picked up many times. The V and J genes are TRBV5-1 and TRBJ1-1; 11 bases fit TRBD1. The trim removed 3 bases at V and 6 bases at J, leaving 4 bases unmatched. CDR3 length: 14 amino acids. Germline-derived CDR1 and CDR2 are SGHRS and YFSETQ. The CDR3 DNA sequence: TGCGCCAGCAGCTACGGGACAGGGGGTGCTGAAGCTTTCTTT. It translates to CASSYGTGGAEAFF. Variable domain in full (rest from reference TRBV5-1 and TRBJ1-1): KAGVTQTPRYLIKTRGQQVTLSCSPISGHRSVSWYQQTPGQGLQFLFEYFSETQRNKGNFPGRFSGRQFSNSRSEMNVSTLELGDSALYLCASSYGTGGAEAFFGQGTRLTVV.

This clonotype has ten or more counts. The rearrangement uses TRBV29-1 and TRBJ2-5, with 8 positions matching TRBD1. With 7 bases clipped from V and 5 bases from J, the junction kept 6 bases outside the gene matches. The CDR3 runs to 12 residues. Germline V gives CDR1 SQVTM, CDR2 ANQGSEA. The CDR3 DNA sequence: TGCAGCGCAAGACAGGGGTTTGAGACCCAGTACTTC. Translating gives CSARQGFETQYF.